The text below deals with one T cell receptor (beta chain). Antigen: not known. Serving as donors were healthy Finnish infants, each of whom was having open corrective surgery for congenital heart defects. Half of the eight donors gave roughly 0.45-1 mL blood during surgery. Blood DNA came from all available leukocytes, not a fixed cell number. Sequencing used immunoSEQ multiplex PCR; TCRdb keeps in-frame clones, though not all of them. The sample contains roughly 54,000 clones, 90% to 95% of which appear only once. The data originate from a study of human thymus T cells. Overall study results and limits: V and J gene usage appeared biased in thymic and blood repertoires.

Sample: blood. The source is a boy younger than two with a congenital heart defect but otherwise immunologically healthy.

As DNA, the CDR3 is TGTGCCAGCAGTGAAAGGACAGGAGTAGAGACCCAGTACTTC. Protein product: CASSERTGVETQYF. The rearrangement joins TRBV25-1 to TRBJ2-5; 7 bases align to TRBD1. Trimming cost V 2 bases and J 4 bases; bases outside gene matches: 4. Germline V lookup: CDR1 MGHDK, CDR2 SYGVNS. The CDR3 has 14 residues.